This is a list of T cell receptor beta chains from one sample in a study of T cell responses to AZD1222 COVID-19 vaccine. TCRdb's copy holds only in-frame clones and misses some; the assay was immunoSEQ multiplex PCR. The data show 90,000 to 140,000 clones, with 82% seen just once and 4.5% to 6% held by the top ten. Material: peripheral blood, obtained on day 0 of AZD1222 vaccination. The receptors here all came from an adult in good health. The CDR3 runs from the conserved cysteine through the conserved F or W. Fields, in order: D gene, J gene, V gene, clone size, CDR3 DNA, CDR3 protein. A D gene is named only where the DNA matches it firmly. The size of a clone is reported for some rows only, either as once, few or many, or as a class for expanded clones.

. TRBJ1-6 TRBV24-1 . TGTGCCACCAGTGAAGGGGGGGCGGCTAATTCACCCCTCCACTTT CATSEGGAANSPLHF
TRBD2 TRBJ2-5 TRBV6-1 many TGTGCCAGCAGTGAGACTAGCGGGGGGGCAGAGACCCAGTACTTC CASSETSGGAETQYF
TRBD1 TRBJ1-2 TRBV6-5 . TGTGCCGGCTACTTGACAGGGGTGGATGGCTACACCTTC CAGYLTGVDGYTF
TRBD1 TRBJ1-1 TRBV5-1 . TGCGCCAGCAGCCAACAGGGGATGAACACTGAAGCTTTCTTT CASSQQGMNTEAFF
. TRBJ2-7 TRBV7-9 . TGTGCCAGCAGCTTAGCGACTCGAACCTACGAGCAGTACTTC CASSLATRTYEQYF
TRBD1 TRBJ2-3 TRBV28 . TGTGCCAGCAGCACCGAGGAACGACAGGGAAGACTCACAGATACGCAGTATTTT CASSTEERQGRLTDTQYF
TRBD2 TRBJ2-1 TRBV25-1 . TGTGCCAGCAGTGAAACTAGCGGGGCGGGGGATGAGCAGTTCTTC CASSETSGAGDEQFF
. TRBJ2-2 TRBV19 few TGTGCCAGTAGTATTTTCGCCCTCTCGGCTAGCGACTACACCGGGGAGCTGTTTTTT CASSIFALSASDYTGELFF
. TRBJ1-1 TRBV5-1 . TGCGCCAGCAGCTTGGTGGACGGATTGAACACTGAAGCTTTCTTT CASSLVDGLNTEAFF
TRBD2 TRBJ2-7 TRBV9 once TGTGCCAGCAGCCTAGCGGGGGGGACCCACGAGCAGTACTTC CASSLAGGTHEQYF
TRBD1 TRBJ1-2 TRBV7-8 . TGTGCCAGCAGCTTAGCCGAGCAGGGGGCGCGTGGGGGCTACACCTTC CASSLAEQGARGGYTF
. TRBJ1-4 TRBV25-1 . TGTGCCAGCAGGGAGTCAGAAAAACTGTTTTTT CASRESEKLFF